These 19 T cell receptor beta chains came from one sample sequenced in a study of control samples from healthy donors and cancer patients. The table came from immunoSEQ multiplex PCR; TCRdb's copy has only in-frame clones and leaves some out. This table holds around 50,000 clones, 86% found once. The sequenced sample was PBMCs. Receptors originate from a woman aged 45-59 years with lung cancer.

The CDR3 region has the DNA TGCGCCAGCAGCTACGGACTAAACAATGAGCAGTTCTTC. Protein: CASSYGLNNEQFF. The chain recombines TRBV5-1 with TRBJ2-1, with D perhaps matching TRBD2 (6 bases). CDR1 is SGHRS, CDR2 YFSETQ, per germline. This CDR3 is 13 amino acids long. Deletions cut 3 bases from V and 5 bases from J, with 9 bases between.

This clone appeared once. Here the CDR3 DNA reads TGTGCCAGCACCCTGACAGGGTCGGACACTGAAGCTTTCTTT. It codes for CASTLTGSDTEAFF. The chain joins TRBV3-1 (or the pseudogene TRBV3-2) to TRBJ1-1, with TRBD1 matching 7 bases. Trimming at V came to 7 bases and at J to 3 bases, leaving 8 bases not matched to a gene. The CDR3 has 14 residues. Germline CDR1 is LGHDT and CDR2 is YNNKEL (reference sequence).

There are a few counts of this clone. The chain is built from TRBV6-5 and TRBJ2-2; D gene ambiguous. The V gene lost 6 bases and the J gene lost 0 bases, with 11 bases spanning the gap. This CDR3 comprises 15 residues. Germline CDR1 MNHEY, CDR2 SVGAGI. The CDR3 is CASSPLDSNTGELFF. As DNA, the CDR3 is TGTGCCAGCAGCCCCTTGGATTCGAACACCGGGGAGCTGTTTTTT.

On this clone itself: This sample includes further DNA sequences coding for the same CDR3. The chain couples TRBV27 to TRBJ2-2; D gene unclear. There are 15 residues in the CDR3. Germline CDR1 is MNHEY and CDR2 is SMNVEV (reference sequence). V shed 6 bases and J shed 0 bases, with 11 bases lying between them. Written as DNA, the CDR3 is TGTGCCAGCAGCCTCCTGCCGACGAACACCGGGGAGCTGTTTTTT. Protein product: CASSLLPTNTGELFF.

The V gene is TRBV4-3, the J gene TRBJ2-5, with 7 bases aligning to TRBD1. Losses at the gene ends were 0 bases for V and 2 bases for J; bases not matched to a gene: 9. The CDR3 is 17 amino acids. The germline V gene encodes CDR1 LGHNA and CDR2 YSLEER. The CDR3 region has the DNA TGCGCCAGCAGCCAAGATATAGGGGGCGTCGGGCAAGAGACCCAGTACTTC. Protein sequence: CASSQDIGGVGQETQYF.

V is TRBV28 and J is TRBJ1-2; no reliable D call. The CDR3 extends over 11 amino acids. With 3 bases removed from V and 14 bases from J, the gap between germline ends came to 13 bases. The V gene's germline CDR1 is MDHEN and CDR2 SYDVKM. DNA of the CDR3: TGTGCCAGCAGTTTTTCCACAGCATGGACCTTC. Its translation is CASSFSTAWTF.

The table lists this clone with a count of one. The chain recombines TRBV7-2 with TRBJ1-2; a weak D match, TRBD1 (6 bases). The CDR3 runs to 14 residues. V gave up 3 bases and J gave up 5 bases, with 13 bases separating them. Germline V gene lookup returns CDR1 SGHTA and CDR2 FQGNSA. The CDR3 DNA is TGTGCCAGCAGCTTGCAACAGGGAATATATGGCTACACCTTC. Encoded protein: CASSLQQGIYGYTF. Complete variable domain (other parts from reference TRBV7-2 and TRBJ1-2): GAGVSQSPSNKVTEKGKDVELRCDPISGHTALYWYRQSLGQGLEFLIYFQGNSAPDKSGLPSDRFSAERTGGSVSTLTIQRTQQEDSAVYLCASSLQQGIYGYTFGSGTRLTVV.

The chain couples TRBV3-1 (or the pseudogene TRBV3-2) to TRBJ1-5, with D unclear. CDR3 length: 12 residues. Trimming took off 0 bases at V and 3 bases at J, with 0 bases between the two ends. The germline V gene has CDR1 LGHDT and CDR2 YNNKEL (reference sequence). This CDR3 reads CASSQDNQPQHF. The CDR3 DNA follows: TGTGCCAGCAGCCAAGACAATCAGCCCCAGCATTTT.

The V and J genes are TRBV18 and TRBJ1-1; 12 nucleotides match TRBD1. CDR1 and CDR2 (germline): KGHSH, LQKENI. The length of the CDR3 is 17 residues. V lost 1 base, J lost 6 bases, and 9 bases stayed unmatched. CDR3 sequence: CASSPLPGQGAGAEAFF. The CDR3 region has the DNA TGTGCCAGCTCACCACTACCGGGACAGGGGGCTGGAGCTGAAGCTTTCTTT.

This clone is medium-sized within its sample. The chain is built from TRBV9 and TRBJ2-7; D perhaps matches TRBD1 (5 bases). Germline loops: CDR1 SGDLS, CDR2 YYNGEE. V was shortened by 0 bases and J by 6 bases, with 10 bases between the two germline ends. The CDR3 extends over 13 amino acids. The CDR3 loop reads CASSVGQGSEQYF. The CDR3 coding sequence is TGTGCCAGCAGCGTAGGTCAGGGTTCCGAGCAGTACTTC. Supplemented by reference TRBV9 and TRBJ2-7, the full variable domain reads DSGVTQTPKHLITATGQRVTLRCSPRSGDLSVYWYQQSLDQGLQFLIQYYNGEERAKGNILERFSAQQFPDLHSELNLSSLELGDSALYFCASSVGQGSEQYFGPGTRLTVT.

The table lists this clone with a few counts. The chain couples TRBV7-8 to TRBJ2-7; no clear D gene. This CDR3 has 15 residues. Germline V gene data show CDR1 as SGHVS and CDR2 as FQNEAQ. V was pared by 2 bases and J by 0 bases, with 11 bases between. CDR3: CASSLLVSSSYEQYF. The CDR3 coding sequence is TGTGCCAGCAGCTTATTAGTGTCGAGCTCCTACGAGCAGTACTTC.

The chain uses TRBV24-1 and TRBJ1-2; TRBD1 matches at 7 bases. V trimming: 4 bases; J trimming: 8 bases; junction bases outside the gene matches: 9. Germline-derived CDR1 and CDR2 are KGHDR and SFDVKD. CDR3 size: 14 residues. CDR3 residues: CATSDSRGSRGYTF. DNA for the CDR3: TGTGCCACCAGTGACTCCAGGGGGTCCCGGGGCTACACCTTC.

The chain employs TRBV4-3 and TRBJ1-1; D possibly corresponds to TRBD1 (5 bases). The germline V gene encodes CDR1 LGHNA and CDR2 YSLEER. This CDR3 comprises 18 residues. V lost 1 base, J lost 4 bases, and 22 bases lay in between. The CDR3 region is CASSQGFRGNGAGTEAFF. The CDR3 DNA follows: TGCGCCAGCAGCCAAGGGTTTCGGGGGAACGGGGCAGGCACTGAAGCTTTCTTT.

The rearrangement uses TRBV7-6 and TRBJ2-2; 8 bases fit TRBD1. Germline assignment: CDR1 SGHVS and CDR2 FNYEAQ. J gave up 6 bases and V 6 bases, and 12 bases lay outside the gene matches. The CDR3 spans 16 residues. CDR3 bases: TGTGCCAGCAGTCTTTCGGTGGACAGGGAGGCCGGGGAGCTGTTTTTT. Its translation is CASSLSVDREAGELFF.

CDR3 bases: TGTGCCAGCAGCTTTAAATCAGGGGGTGAAGCTTTCTTT. This codes for CASSFKSGGEAFF. V is TRBV7-3 and J is TRBJ1-1, with 7 bases matching TRBD1. Germline V gives CDR1 SGHTA, CDR2 FQGTGA. Trimming removed 3 bases from V and 7 bases from J; junction bases left unmatched: 5. The CDR3 is made up of 13 amino acids.

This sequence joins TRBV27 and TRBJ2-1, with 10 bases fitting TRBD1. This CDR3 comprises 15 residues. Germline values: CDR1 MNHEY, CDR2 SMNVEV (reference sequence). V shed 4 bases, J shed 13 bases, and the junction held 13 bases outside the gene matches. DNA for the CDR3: TGTGCCAGCAGTTCCCGGGACAGGGGCCTTCTTGTTCAGTTCTTC. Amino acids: CASSSRDRGLLVQFF.

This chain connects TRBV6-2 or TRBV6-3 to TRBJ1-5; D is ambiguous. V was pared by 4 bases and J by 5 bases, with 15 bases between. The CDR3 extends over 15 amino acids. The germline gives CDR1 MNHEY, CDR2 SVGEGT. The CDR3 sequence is CASSSSRADYQPQHF. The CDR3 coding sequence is TGTGCCAGCAGTTCCTCAAGGGCTGATTATCAGCCCCAGCATTTT.

The CDR3 loop reads CASSSGTSGQETQYF. The CDR3 nucleotides read TGTGCCAGCAGCTCGGGGACTAGCGGGCAAGAGACCCAGTACTTC. This rearrangement joins TRBV11-3 to TRBJ2-5; 12 bases fit TRBD2. Germline values: CDR1 SGHNT, CDR2 YENEEA. There are 15 residues in the CDR3. V lost 4 bases to trimming and J lost 2 bases; unmatched junction nucleotides: 2.

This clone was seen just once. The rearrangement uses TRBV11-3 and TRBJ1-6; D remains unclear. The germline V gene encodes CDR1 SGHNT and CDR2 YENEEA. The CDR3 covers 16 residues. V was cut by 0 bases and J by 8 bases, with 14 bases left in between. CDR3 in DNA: TGTGCCAGCAGCTTAGAGGGAGGAGGATCTGATTCACCCCTCCACTTT. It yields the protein CASSLEGGGSDSPLHF.